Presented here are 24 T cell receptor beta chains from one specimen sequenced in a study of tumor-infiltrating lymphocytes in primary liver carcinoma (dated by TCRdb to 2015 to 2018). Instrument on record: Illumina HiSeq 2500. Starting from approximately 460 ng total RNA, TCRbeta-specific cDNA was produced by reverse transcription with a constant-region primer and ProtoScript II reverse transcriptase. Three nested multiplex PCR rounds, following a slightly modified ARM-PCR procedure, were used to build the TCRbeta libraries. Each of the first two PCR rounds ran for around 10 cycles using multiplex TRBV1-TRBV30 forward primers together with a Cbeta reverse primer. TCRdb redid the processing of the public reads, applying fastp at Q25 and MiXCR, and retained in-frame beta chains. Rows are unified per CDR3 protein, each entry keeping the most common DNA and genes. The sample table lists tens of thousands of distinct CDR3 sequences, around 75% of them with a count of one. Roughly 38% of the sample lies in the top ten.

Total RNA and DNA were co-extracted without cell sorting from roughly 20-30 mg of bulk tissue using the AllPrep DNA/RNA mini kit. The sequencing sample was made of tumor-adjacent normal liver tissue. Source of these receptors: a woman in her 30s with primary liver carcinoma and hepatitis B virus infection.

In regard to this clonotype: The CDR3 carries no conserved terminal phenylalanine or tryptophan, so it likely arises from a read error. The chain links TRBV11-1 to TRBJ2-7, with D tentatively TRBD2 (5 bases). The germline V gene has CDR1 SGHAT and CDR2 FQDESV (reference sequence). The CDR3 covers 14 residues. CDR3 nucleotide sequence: TGTGCCCGCAGCTTAGCGACGGTCTCCTACGGGCAGTACTTA. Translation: CARSLATVSYGQYL.

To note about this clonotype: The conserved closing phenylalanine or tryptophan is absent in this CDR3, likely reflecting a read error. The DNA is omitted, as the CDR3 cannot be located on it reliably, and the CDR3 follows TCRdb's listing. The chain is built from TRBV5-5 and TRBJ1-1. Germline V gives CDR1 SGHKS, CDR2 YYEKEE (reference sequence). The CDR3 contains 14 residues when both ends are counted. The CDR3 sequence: CASSIGGRGTEAFS.

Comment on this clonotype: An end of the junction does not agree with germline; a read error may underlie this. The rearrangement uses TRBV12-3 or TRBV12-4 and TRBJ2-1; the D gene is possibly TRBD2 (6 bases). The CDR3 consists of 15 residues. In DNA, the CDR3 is TGTGCCAGCAGTATGGGGGGAGGTGTTTACAATGAGCAGATCTTC. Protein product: CASSMGGGVYNEQIF.

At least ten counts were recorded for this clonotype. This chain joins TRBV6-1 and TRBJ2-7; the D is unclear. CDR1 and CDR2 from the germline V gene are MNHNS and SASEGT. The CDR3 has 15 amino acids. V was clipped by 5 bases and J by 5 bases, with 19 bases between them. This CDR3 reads CASSLGYGEVHEQYF. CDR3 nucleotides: TGTGCCAGCAGTCTCGGGTACGGAGAGGTCCACGAGCAGTACTTC.

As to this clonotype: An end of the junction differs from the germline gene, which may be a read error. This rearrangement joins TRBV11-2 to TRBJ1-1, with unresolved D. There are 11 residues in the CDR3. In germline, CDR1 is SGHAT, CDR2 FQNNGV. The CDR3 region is CASAPGTEVFF. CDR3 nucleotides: TGTGCCAGCGCCCCCGGCACAGAAGTTTTCTTT.

CDR3 loop: CASSLTRRDTQYF. Here the CDR3 DNA reads TGTGCCAGCAGCTTAACCCGACGAGATACGCAGTATTTT. V usage is TRBV7-3 and J usage is TRBJ2-3; D is ambiguous. Germline V gene data show CDR1 as SGHTA and CDR2 as FQGTGA. CDR3 length: 13 residues. V lost 0 bases, J lost 5 bases, and 6 bases lay in between.

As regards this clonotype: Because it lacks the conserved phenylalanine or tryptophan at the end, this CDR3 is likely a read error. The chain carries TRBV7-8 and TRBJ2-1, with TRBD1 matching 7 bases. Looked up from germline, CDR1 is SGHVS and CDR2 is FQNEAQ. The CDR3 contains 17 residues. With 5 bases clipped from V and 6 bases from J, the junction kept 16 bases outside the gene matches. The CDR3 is CASSPPRGRIRGNEQFV. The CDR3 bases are TGTGCCAGCAGCCCGCCTAGGGGGCGCATAAGAGGCAATGAGCAGTTCGTC.

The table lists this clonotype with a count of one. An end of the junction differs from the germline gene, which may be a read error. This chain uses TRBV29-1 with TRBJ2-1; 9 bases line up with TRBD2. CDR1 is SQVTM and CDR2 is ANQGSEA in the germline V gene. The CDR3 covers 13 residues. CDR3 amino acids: CSVSSGMHNEQFF. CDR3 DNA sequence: TGCAGCGTTTCTAGCGGGATGCACAATGAACAGTTCTTC.

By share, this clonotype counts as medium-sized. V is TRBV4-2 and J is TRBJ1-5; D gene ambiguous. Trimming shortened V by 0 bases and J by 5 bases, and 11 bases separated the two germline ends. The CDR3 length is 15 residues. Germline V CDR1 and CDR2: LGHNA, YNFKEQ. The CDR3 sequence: CASSQDMTLDQPQHF. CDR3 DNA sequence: TGTGCCAGCAGCCAAGATATGACATTGGATCAGCCCCAGCATTTT.

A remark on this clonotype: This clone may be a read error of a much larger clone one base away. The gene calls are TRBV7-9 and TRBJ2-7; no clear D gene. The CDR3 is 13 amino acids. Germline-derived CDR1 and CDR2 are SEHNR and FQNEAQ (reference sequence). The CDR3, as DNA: TGTGCCAGCAGCATAGACCCATCCTACCAGCAGTACTTC. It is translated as CASSIDPSYQQYF.

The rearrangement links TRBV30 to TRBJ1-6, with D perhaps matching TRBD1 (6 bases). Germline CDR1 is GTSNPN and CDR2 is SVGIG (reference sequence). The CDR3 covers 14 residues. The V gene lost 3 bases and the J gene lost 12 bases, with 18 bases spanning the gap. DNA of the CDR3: TGTGCCTGGAGGATGAGGGGGTATAATATACCCCTCCACTTT. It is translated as CAWRMRGYNIPLHF.

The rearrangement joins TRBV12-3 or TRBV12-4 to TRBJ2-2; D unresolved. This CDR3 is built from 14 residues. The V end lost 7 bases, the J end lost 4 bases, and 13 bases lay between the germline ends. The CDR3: CASNREQSTGELFF. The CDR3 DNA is TGTGCCAGCAATAGGGAACAGAGCACCGGGGAGCTGTTTTTT.

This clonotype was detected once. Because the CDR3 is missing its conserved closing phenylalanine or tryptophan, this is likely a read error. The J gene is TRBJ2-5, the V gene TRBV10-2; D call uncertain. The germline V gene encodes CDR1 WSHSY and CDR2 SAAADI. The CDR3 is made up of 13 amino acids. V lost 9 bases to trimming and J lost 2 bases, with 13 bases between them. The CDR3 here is CASCRTEQETQYL. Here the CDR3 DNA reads TGCGCCAGTTGCCGGACGGAACAAGAGACCCAGTACCTC.

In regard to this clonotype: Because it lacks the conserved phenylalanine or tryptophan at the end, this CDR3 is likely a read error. The CDR3 sequence is CASSARGEGNSPLHL. The CDR3 nucleotides read TGTGCCAGCAGTGCGAGGGGGGAAGGTAATTCACCCCTCCACCTT. The V call is TRBV12-3 or TRBV12-4, the J call TRBJ1-6, with a weak D call TRBD1 (6 bases). The CDR3 sequence is 15 residues long. The V end lost 5 bases, the J end lost 6 bases, and 14 bases lay between the germline ends.

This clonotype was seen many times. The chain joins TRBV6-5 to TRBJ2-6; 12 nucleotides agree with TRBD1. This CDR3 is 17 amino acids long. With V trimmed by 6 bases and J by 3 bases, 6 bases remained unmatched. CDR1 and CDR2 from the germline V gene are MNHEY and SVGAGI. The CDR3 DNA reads TGTGCCAGCAGGATGGGACAGGGGGCAAGTGGGGCCAACGTCCTGACTTTC. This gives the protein CASRMGQGASGANVLTF.

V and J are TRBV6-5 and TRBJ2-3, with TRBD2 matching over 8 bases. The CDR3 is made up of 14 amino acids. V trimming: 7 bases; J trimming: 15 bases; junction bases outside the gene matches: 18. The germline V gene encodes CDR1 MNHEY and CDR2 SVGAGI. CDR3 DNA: TGTGCCAGCAATGAAGCGGGAGCTCGAGATAGGCAATATTTT. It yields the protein CASNEAGARDRQYF.

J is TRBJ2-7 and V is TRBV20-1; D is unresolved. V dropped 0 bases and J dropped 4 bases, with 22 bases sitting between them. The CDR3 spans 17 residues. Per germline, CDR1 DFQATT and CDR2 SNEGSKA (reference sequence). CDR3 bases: TGCAGTGCTAGAGACGCGCCCGCCCGGTGGGAAGGTTACGAGCAGTACTTC. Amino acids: CSARDAPARWEGYEQYF.

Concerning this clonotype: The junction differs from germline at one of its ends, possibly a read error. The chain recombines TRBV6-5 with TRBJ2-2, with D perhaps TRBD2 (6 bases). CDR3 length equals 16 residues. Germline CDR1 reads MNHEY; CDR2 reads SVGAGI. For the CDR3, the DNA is TGTACCAGCAGGTGGACTAACGCCCGAGGCACCGGGGAGCTGTTTTTT. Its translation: CTSRWTNARGTGELFF.

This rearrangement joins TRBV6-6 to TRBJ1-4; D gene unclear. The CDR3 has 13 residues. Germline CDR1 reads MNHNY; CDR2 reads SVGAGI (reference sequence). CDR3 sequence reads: CVTSYWESEKLFF. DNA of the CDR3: TGTGTCACCAGTTACTGGGAGAGTGAAAAACTGTTTTTT.

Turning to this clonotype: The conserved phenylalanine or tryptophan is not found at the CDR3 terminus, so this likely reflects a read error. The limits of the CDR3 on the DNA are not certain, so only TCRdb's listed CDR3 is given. This chain's CDR3 is CASSSPTALSNQPHHY. The chain carries TRBV6-2 or TRBV6-3 and TRBJ1-5. Germline V gene lookup returns CDR1 MNHEY and CDR2 SVGEGT. Both ends counted, the CDR3 spans 16 residues.

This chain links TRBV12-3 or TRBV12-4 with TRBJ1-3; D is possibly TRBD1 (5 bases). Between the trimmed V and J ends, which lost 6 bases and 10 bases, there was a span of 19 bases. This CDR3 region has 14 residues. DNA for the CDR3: TGTGCCAGCAGCCAGACATGGGGCAGGAATACCATATATTTT. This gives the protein CASSQTWGRNTIYF.

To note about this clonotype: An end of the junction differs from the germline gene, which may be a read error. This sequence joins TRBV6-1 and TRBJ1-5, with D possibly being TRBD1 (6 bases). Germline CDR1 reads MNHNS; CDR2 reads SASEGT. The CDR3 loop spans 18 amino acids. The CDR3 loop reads CASSERRDTLYSDQPQHF. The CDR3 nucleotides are TGTGCCAGCAGCGAACGAAGGGACACCCTCTATAGCGATCAGCCCCAGCATTTT.

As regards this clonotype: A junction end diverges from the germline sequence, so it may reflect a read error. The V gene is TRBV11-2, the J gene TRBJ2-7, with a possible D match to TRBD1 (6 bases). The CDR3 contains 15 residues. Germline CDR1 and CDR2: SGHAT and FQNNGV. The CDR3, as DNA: TGTGTCAGCAGCTTAGACAGGAAAGGGCGCTACGAACAGTACTTC. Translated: CVSSLDRKGRYEQYF.

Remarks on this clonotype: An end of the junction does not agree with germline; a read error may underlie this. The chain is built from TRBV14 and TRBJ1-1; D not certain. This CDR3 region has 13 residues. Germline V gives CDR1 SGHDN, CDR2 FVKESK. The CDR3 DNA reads TGTGCTAGCAGCCAAGCCACAGTAGGTCGGGCTTTCTTT. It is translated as CASSQATVGRAFF.